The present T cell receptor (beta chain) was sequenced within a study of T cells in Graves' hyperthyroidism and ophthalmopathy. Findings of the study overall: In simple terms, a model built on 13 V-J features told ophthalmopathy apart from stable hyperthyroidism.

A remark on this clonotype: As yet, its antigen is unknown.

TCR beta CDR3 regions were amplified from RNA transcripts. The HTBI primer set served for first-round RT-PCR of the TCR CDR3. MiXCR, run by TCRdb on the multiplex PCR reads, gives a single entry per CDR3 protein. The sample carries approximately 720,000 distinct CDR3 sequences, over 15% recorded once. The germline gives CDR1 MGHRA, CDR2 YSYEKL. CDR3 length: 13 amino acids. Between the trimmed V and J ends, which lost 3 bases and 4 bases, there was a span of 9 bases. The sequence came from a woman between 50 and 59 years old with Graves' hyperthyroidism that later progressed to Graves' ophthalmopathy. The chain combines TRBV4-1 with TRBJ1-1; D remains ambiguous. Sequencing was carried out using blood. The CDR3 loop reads CASSQVFRTEAFF. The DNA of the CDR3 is TGCGCCAGCAGCCAGGTCTTTCGCACTGAAGCTTTCTTT.